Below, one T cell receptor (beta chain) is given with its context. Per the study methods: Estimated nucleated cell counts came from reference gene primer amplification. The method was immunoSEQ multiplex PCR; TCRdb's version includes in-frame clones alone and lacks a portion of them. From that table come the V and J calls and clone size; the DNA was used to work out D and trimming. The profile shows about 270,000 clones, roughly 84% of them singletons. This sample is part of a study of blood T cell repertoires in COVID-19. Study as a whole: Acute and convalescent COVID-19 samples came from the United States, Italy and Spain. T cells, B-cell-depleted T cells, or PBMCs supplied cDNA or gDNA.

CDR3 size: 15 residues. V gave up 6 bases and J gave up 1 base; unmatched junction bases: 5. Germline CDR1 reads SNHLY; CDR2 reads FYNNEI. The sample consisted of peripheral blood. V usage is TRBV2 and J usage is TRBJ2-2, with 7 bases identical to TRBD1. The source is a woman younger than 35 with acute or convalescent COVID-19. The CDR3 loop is CASRADRVNTGELFF. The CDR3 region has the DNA TGTGCCAGCAGGGCAGACAGGGTGAACACCGGGGAGCTGTTTTTT.